This T cell receptor (beta chain) was retrieved from a study of vaccination effects on CD4 cells after COVID-19. As for the study in general: BNT162b2 vaccine or mRNA-1273 vaccine was given to participants in two doses.

The CDR3 sequence is 14 residues long. V lost 6 bases, J lost 7 bases, and 13 bases lay in between. CDR1 is LNHDA and CDR2 is SQIVND in the germline V gene (reference sequence). Comment on this clone: Its target is unknown.

Overall study findings and caveats: By a late point after vaccination, infection- and vaccine-induced clones had shrunk markedly through clonal contraction.

This table comes from immunoSEQ multiplex PCR, and its TCRdb copy is limited to in-frame clones, with some not included. The top ten clones hold 19% of a sample with around 30,000 clones, roughly 77% of them seen once. Antigen-specific CD4+ T cells expanded by the ViraFEST assay with viral peptide pools were then sequenced. The culture ran for about 11 days, and then CD4+ T cells were isolated. The person had PCR-confirmed SARS-CoV-2 infection between March and December 2020. IL-2 medium took the place of half the medium on both days 3 and 7. This receptor was taken from a human donor who had a prior SARS-CoV-2 infection. Sequencing was performed on CD4+ T cells from PBMCs cultured with HCoV-NL63 spike peptides, taken before COVID-19 vaccination. The chain combines TRBV19 with TRBJ1-6; a possible D gene is TRBD1 (5 bases). The CDR3 DNA reads TGTGCCAGTAGGTACCGGGACGTCAATTCACCCCTCCACTTT. Translated, it gives CASRYRDVNSPLHF.